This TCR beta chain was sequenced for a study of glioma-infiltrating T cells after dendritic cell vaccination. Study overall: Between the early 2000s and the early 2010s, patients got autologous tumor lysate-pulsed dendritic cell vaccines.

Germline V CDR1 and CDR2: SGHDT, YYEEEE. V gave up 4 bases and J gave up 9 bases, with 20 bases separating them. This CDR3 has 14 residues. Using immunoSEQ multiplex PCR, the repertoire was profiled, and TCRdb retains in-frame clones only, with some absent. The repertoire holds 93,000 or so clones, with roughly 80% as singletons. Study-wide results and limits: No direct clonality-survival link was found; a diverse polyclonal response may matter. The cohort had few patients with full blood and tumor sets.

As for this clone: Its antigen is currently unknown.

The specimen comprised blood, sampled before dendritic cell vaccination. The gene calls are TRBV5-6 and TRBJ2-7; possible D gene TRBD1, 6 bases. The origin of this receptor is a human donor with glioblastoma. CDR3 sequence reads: CASSLGQFQGGQYF. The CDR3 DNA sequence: TGTGCCAGCAGCCTCGGACAGTTTCAGGGTGGGCAGTACTTC.